A selection of T cell receptor beta chains follows, all from one sample in a study of CD8+CD57+ T cells in acquired aplastic anemia. MiXCR was run by TCRdb on the reads, yielding one entry per CDR3 protein. The data show some 160,000 distinct CDR3 sequences, more than 45% seen once. The sequenced sample consisted of sorted CD4+, CD8+, or CD8+CD57+ T cells (not recorded which) from PBMCs. The origin of the receptors is a human donor with aplastic anemia. Both conserved end residues are part of each CDR3. A D gene is named only where the DNA matches it firmly. Clone sizes are given selectively: once, few, many, or a class where the clone is expanded.

size	V	D	J	DNA	CDR3
many	TRBV20-1	TRBD2	TRBJ2-7	TGCAGTGCTACTAGCGGGGGTTCCTACGAGCAGTACTTC	CSATSGGSYEQYF
many	TRBV7-6	.	TRBJ1-6	TGTGCCAGCAGCGGGATTCAGGGGAGAAGTTCACCCCTCCACTTT	CASSGIQGRSSPLHF
many	TRBV3-1	.	TRBJ2-1	TGTGCCAGCAGCCATGCTACTCATCAGCAGTTCTTC	CASSHATHQQFF
few	TRBV20-1	TRBD1	TRBJ2-5	TGCAGTGCCCGGATATGGGACAGGCAAGAGACCCAGTACTTC	CSARIWDRQETQYF
.	TRBV2	TRBD2	TRBJ2-2	TGTGCCAGCAGTGAGGAGCGGGAGGCCGGGGAGCTGTTTTTT	CASSEEREAGELFF
many	TRBV5-1	.	TRBJ2-7	TGCGCCAGCAGCTTGGGCCCAGGGGTTCTGTACGAGCAGTACTTC	CASSLGPGVLYEQYF
.	TRBV25-1	TRBD1	TRBJ1-6	TGTGCCAGCGGGGGGACAGGGGTTTCACCCCTCCACTTT	CASGGTGVSPLHF
.	TRBV19	TRBD2	TRBJ2-1	TGTGCCAGTAGTAGCGGACTAGCTGCGGTTCAGTTCTTC	CASSSGLAAVQFF
.	TRBV7-3	.	TRBJ2-7	TGTGCCAGCAGCAAGGGCCGACCTTACGAGCAGTACTTC	CASSKGRPYEQYF
.	TRBV2	TRBD1	TRBJ1-5	TGTGCCAGCAGTGGGTCGGCAGGGGGCATCGCTCAGCCCCAGCATTTT	CASSGSAGGIAQPQHF
many	TRBV12-3/TRBV12-4	.	TRBJ1-6	TGTGCCAGCAGTTTCCCGCAATCGGCGTCACCCCTCCACTTT	CASSFPQSASPLHF
many	TRBV19	.	TRBJ1-5	TGTGCCAGTAGTATAGGGGCGGGGCCGGATCAGCCCCAGCATTTT	CASSIGAGPDQPQHF
many	TRBV6-1	.	TRBJ1-2	TGTGCCAGCAGGGAGACGGGGTCAGGGGCCGGGAGCTACACCTTC	CASRETGSGAGSYTF
.	TRBV19	.	TRBJ1-1	TGTGCCAGTAGTGGGGGTATGAACACTGAAGCTTTCTTT	CASSGGMNTEAFF
.	TRBV2	.	TRBJ1-1	TGTGCCAGGAGAGACACCGGGAGGAACACTGAAGCTTTCTTT	CARRDTGRNTEAFF
.	TRBV6-2/TRBV6-3	TRBD1	TRBJ2-1	TGTGCCAGCAGGTTGACAGGGGGAAGCTCCTACAATGAGCAGTTCTTC	CASRLTGGSSYNEQFF
few	TRBV28	.	TRBJ2-5	TGTGCCAGCAGTTTAGCCGGGACGAGCTTTCAAGAGACCCAGTACTTC	CASSLAGTSFQETQYF
.	TRBV2	.	TRBJ2-1	TGTGCCGTCGGCGCACGAACCTACAATGAGCAGTTCTTC	CAVGARTYNEQFF
.	TRBV10-3	.	TRBJ2-5	TGTGCCACTACGGATAGGACCCAAGAGACCCAGTACTTC	CATTDRTQETQYF
many	TRBV19	.	TRBJ1-4	TGTGCCAGTAGTATTAAAGGGGGGGCGACTGCTAATGAAAAACTGTTTTTT	CASSIKGGATANEKLFF
.	TRBV7-2	.	TRBJ1-6	TGTGCCAGCAGCTTAGTCCAGTCCCCGAATTCACCCCTCCACTTT	CASSLVQSPNSPLHF
many	TRBV30	.	TRBJ1-6	TGTGCCTGGAGTTTTGATTCACCCCTCCACTTT	CAWSFDSPLHF
many	TRBV6-2/TRBV6-3	TRBD2	TRBJ2-1	TGTGCCAGCAGTTACCCAGGACTAGCGGGAGCCTACAATGAGCAGTTCTTC	CASSYPGLAGAYNEQFF
.	TRBV19	.	TRBJ1-5	TGTGCCAGTAGTATGGGAGCTAGCAATCAGCCCCAGCATTTT	CASSMGASNQPQHF
.	TRBV2	.	TRBJ1-5	TGTGCCAGCATCGGGCAGCCCCAGCATTTT	CASIGQPQHF
once	TRBV25-1	.	TRBJ1-6	TGTGCCAGCAGTGAACATATGGCGTCAGTGGGAGCACCCCTCCACTTT	CASSEHMASVGAPLHF
.	TRBV6-1	TRBD2	TRBJ2-7	TGTGCCAGCAGCTGGATTAGCGGGAGTTCCGAGCAGTACTTC	CASSWISGSSEQYF
many	TRBV6-5	.	TRBJ1-2	TGTGCCAGCAGTTCCACAGTTAACTATGGCTACACCTTC	CASSSTVNYGYTF
.	TRBV10-3	.	TRBJ1-2	TGTGCCATCAGTGAAAAGGGGTGGGGTGGCTACACCTTC	CAISEKGWGGYTF
many	TRBV7-9	TRBD1	TRBJ1-4	TGTGCCAGCAGTGGACGGAGGGGGCAAGAGGATAAACTGTTTTTT	CASSGRRGQEDKLFF
.	TRBV10-3	TRBD2	TRBJ2-2	TGTGCCATCAGCAGACTAGCGGATAACACCGGGGAGCTGTTTTTT	CAISRLADNTGELFF
.	TRBV29-1	.	TRBJ2-1	TGCAGCGTTGAGTCGCCTGCCGTCTACAATGAGCAGTTCTTC	CSVESPAVYNEQFF
.	TRBV7-6	TRBD2	TRBJ2-1	TGTGCCAGCAGCTTAGTCCCTAGCGGGAGTTTGGGTGAGCAGTTCTTC	CASSLVPSGSLGEQFF
many	TRBV5-1	.	TRBJ2-5	TGCGCCAGCACCTTGGATAGCGGCCAAGAGACCCAGTACTTC	CASTLDSGQETQYF
many	TRBV7-2	TRBD1	TRBJ1-5	TGTGCCAGCAGCTACAGGACCAATAGACAGGGTGGCAATCAGCCCCAGCATTTT	CASSYRTNRQGGNQPQHF
many	TRBV11-2	.	TRBJ2-2	TGTGCCAGCAGCCTACTTGAACTCACCGGGGAGCTGTTTTTT	CASSLLELTGELFF
.	TRBV29-1	.	TRBJ1-4	TGCAGCGTCCTCGGAGGGATTGGTTATGAAAAACTGTTTTTT	CSVLGGIGYEKLFF
medium-sized	TRBV20-1	TRBD1	TRBJ1-1	TGCAGTGCTACGTTAGATAACAGGGGGACTGAAGCTTTCTTT	CSATLDNRGTEAFF
few	TRBV20-1	.	TRBJ1-1	TGCAGTGCTAGAGAGACAGGGAACACTGAAGCTTTCTTT	CSARETGNTEAFF
.	TRBV9	.	TRBJ1-4	TGTGCCAGCAGCGCCTCGCCCGGGGGACGTCCGTCGGGTGAAAAACTGTTTTTT	CASSASPGGRPSGEKLFF
.	TRBV10-3	.	TRBJ1-1	TGTGCCATCAGTGAGCCAGGGAACACTGAAGCTTTCTTT	CAISEPGNTEAFF
.	TRBV7-7	.	TRBJ2-3	TGTGCTAGCAGCCTCGGGACGGGACGCACAGATACGCAGTATTTT	CASSLGTGRTDTQYF
many	TRBV30	TRBD1	TRBJ1-3	TGTGCCTTAGGACAGGCCTCTGGAAACACCATATATTTT	CALGQASGNTIYF
many	TRBV24-1	.	TRBJ2-2	TGTGCCACCAGTGCTTATGTCGGCGGGGAGCTGTTTTTT	CATSAYVGGELFF
.	TRBV7-9	.	TRBJ2-1	TGTGCCAGCGCTGCGATCAATGAGCAGTTCTTC	CASAAINEQFF
.	TRBV18	TRBD1	TRBJ2-2	TGTGCCAGCTCACCAGGGACAGGGGTGACCGGGGAGCTGTTTTTT	CASSPGTGVTGELFF
many	TRBV7-2	.	TRBJ2-1	TGTGCCAGCAGCTTAGTTAGGGACAATGAGCAGTTCTTC	CASSLVRDNEQFF
.	TRBV7-2	.	TRBJ2-5	TGTGCCAGCAGCTTATCTGGGACGCGGGAGACCCAGTACTTC	CASSLSGTRETQYF
.	TRBV5-1	.	TRBJ1-2	TGCGCCAGCAGCTTGGGGCAGATCTATGGCTACACCTTC	CASSLGQIYGYTF
.	TRBV24-1	TRBD2	TRBJ2-5	TGTGCCACCAGTGATGCTAGCGGGACGTACCAAGAGACCCAGTACTTC	CATSDASGTYQETQYF
.	TRBV29-1	TRBD1	TRBJ2-7	TGCAGCGTGAAGAGACAGGGAATATACGAGCAGTACTTC	CSVKRQGIYEQYF
.	TRBV20-1	.	TRBJ1-1	TGCAGTGCTTCCCCCGCGGCATTCAACACTGAAGCTTTCTTT	CSASPAAFNTEAFF